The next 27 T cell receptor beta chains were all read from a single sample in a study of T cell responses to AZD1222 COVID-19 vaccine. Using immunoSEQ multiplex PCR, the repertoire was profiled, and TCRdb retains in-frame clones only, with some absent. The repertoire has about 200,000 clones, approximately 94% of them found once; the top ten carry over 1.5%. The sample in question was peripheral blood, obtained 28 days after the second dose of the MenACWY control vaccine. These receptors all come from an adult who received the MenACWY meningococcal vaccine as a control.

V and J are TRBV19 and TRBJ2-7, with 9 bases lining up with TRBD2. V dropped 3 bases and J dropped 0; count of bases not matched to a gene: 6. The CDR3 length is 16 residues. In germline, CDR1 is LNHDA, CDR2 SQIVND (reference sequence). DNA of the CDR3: TGTGCCAGTAGTATTGCCCATAGCGGGAGCTCCTACGAGCAGTACTTC. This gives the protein CASSIAHSGSSYEQYF.

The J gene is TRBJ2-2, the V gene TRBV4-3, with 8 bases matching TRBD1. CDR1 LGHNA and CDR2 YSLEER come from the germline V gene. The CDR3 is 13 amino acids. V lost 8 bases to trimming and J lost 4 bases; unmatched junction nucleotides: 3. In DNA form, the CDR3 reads TGCGCCAGCGGAACAGGGGGCACCGGGGAGCTGTTTTTT. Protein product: CASGTGGTGELFF.

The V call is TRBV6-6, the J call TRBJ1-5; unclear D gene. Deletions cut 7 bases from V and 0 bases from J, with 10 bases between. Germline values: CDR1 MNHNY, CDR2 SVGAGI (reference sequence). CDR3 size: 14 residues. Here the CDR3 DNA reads TGTGCCAGCACCCAGGAGTATAGCAATCAGCCCCAGCATTTT. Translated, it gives CASTQEYSNQPQHF.

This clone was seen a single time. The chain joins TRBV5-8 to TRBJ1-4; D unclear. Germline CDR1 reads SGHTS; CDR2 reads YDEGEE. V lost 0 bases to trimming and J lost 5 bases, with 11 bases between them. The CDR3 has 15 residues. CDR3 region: CASSLVSLPNEKLFF. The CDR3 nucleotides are TGTGCCAGCAGCTTGGTTTCCCTCCCAAATGAAAAACTGTTTTTT.

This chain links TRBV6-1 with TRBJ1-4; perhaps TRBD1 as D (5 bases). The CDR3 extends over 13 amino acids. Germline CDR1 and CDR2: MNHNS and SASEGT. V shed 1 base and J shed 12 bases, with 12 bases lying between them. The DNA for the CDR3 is TGTGCCAGCAGTGAAGTGGAAGGGGAGGAACTGTTTTTT. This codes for CASSEVEGEELFF.

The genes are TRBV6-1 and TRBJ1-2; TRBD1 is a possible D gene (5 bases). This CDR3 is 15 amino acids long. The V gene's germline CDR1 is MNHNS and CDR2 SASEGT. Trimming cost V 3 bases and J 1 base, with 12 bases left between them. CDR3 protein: CASSDGGGNNYGYTF. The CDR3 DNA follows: TGTGCCAGCAGTGACGGTGGGGGTAATAACTATGGCTACACCTTC.

CDR3 in amino acids: CAISERATGSGANVLTF. The CDR3 DNA is TGTGCCATCAGTGAGCGGGCGACAGGATCTGGGGCCAACGTCCTGACTTTC. The chain is built from TRBV10-3 and TRBJ2-6; D is perhaps TRBD1 (6 bases). Trimming pared 2 bases from V and 1 base from J, leaving 12 bases between. The CDR3 sequence is 17 residues long. Germline V gene sequence: CDR1 ENHRY, CDR2 SYGVKD.

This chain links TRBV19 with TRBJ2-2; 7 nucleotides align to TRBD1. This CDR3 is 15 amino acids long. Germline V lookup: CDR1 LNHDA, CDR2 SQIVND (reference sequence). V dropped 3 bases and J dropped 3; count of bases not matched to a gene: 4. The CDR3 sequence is CASSIGTVDTGELFF. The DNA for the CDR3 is TGTGCCAGTAGTATTGGGACAGTAGACACCGGGGAGCTGTTTTTT.

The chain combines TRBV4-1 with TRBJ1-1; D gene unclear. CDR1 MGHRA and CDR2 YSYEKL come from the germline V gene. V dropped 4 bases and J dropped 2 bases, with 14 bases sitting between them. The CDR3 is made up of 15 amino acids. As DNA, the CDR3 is TGCGCCAGCAGCCCGGGCGAATTCTTAAACACTGAAGCTTTCTTT. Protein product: CASSPGEFLNTEAFF.

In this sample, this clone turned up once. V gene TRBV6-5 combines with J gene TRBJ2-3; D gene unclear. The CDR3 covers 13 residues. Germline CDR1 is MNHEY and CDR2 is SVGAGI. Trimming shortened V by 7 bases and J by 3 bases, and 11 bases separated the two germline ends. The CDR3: CASNRGVTDTQYF. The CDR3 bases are TGTGCCAGCAATCGTGGGGTTACAGATACGCAGTATTTT.

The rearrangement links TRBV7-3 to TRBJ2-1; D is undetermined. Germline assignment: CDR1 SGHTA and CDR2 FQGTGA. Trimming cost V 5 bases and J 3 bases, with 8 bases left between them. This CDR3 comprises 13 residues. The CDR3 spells CASSRTIYNEQFF. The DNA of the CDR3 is TGTGCCAGCAGCCGAACGATCTACAATGAGCAGTTCTTC.

CDR3 bases: TGTGCCATCGGCGGAGCGAATCGTTACGAGCAGTACTTC. Translating gives CAIGGANRYEQYF. The V call is TRBV10-3, the J call TRBJ2-7; no reliable D call. Germline V gives CDR1 ENHRY, CDR2 SYGVKD. The CDR3 has 13 amino acids. V was trimmed by 8 bases and J by 4 bases, leaving 15 bases between them.

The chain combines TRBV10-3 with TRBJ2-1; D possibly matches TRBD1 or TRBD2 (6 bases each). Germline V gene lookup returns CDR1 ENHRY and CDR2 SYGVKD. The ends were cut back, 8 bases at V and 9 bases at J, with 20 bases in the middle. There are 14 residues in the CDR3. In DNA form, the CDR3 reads TGTGCCATCGGGGGCTTGGGAGGTAAAGGTGAGCAGTTCTTC. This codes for CAIGGLGGKGEQFF.

CDR3 in amino acids: CASSYSRHGAEGYTF. The DNA for the CDR3 is TGTGCCAGCAGTTACTCGAGGCATGGGGCGGAAGGCTACACCTTC. The chain carries TRBV6-6 and TRBJ1-2; D perhaps matches TRBD1 (5 bases). In germline, CDR1 is MNHNY, CDR2 SVGAGI (reference sequence). This CDR3 has 15 residues. Trimming took 0 bases from V and 8 from J, leaving 16 bases between them.

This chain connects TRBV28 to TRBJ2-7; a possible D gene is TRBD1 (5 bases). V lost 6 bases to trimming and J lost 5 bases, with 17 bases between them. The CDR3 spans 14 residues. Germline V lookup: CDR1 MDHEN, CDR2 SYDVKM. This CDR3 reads CASRTPSGSDEQYF. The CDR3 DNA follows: TGTGCCAGCAGGACGCCTTCAGGGTCTGACGAGCAGTACTTC.

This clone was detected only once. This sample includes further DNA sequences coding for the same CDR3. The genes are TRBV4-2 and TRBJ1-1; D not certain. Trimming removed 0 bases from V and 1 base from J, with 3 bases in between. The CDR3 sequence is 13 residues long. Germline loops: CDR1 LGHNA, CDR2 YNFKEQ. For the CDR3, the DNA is TGTGCCAGCAGCCAAGAACGGAACACTGAAGCTTTCTTT. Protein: CASSQERNTEAFF.

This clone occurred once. The CDR3 loop is CASSPTDTGELFF. CDR3 in DNA: TGCGCCAGCAGCCCTACAGACACCGGGGAGCTGTTTTTT. This chain joins TRBV5-1 and TRBJ2-2; D not resolved. From germline, CDR1 is SGHRS and CDR2 YFSETQ. V gave up 4 bases and J gave up 3 bases, with 7 bases separating them. The CDR3 contains 13 residues.

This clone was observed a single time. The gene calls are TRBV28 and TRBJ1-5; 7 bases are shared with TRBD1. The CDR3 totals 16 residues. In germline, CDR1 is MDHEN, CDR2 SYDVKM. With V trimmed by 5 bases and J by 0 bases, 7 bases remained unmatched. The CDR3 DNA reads TGTGCCAGCAGTCTAATCGACAGGGCTAGCAATCAGCCCCAGCATTTT. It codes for CASSLIDRASNQPQHF.

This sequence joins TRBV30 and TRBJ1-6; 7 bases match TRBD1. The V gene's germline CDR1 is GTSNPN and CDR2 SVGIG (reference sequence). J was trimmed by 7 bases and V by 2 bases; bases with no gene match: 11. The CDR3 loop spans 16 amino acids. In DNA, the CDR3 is TGTGCCTGGAGTTTTAGAGGGGGCGCGGGGAATTCACCCCTCCACTTT. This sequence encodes CAWSFRGGAGNSPLHF.

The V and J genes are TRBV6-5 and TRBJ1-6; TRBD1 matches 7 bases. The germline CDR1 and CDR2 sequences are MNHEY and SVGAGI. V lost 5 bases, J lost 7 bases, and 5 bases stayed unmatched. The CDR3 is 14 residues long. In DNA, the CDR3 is TGTGCCAGCAGTATCGGGACAGTGAATTCACCCCTCCACTTT. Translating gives CASSIGTVNSPLHF.

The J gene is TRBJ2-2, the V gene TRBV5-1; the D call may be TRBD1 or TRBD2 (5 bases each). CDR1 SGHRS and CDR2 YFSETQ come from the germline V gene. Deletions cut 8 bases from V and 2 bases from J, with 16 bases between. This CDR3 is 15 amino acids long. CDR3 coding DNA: TGCGCCAGAACCCACGGGACGGGAAACACCGGGGAGCTGTTTTTT. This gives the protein CARTHGTGNTGELFF.

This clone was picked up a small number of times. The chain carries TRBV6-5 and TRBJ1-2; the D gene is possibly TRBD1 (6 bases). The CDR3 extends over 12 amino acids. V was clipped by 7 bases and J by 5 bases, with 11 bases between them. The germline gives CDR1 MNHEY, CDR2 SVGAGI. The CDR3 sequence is CASTDSLYGYTF. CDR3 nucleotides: TGTGCCAGCACGGACAGCCTATATGGCTACACCTTC.

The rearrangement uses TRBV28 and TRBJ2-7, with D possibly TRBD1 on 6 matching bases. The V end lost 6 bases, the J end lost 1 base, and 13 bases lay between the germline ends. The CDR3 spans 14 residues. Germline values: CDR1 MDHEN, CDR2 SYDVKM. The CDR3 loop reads CASRPGTPSYEQYF. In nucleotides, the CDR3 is TGTGCCAGCAGACCCGGGACACCTTCCTACGAGCAGTACTTC.

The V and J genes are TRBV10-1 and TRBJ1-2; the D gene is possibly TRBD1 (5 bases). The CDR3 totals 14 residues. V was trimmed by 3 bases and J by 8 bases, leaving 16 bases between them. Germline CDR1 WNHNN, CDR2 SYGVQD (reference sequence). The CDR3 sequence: CASSDYEGQKGYTF. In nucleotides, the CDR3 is TGCGCCAGCAGTGACTATGAGGGGCAGAAGGGCTACACCTTC.

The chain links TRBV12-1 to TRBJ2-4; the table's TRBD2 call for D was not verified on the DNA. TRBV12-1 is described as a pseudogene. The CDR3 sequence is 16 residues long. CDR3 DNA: TGTGCCAGCAGCAGACTAGCGGGCTGGAGAGCGGACATTCAGTACTTC. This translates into CASSRLAGWRADIQYF.

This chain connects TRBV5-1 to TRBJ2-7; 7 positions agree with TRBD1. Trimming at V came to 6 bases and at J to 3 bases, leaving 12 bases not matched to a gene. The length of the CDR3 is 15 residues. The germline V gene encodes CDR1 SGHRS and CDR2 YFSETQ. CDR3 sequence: CASKMGDSNLYEQYF. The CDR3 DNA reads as TGCGCCAGCAAAATGGGGGACAGCAATCTCTACGAGCAGTACTTC.

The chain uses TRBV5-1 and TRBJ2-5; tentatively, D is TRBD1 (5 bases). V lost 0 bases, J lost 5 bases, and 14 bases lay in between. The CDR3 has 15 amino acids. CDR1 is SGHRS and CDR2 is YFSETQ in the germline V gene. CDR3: CASSLGMTVAETQYF. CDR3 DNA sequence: TGCGCCAGCAGCTTGGGCATGACAGTTGCGGAGACCCAGTACTTC.